These 15 T cell receptor beta chains share one sample of origin, sequenced in a study of beta chain features in type 1 diabetes. cDNA synthesis used the whole RNA isolate, giving expressed TCRB sequences. TCRdb's copy holds only in-frame clones and misses some; the assay was immunoSEQ multiplex PCR. In the table there are 240,000 or so clones, around a quarter of which are singletons. Specimen: central memory CD4+ T cells from blood. Every receptor here comes from a man aged 25-45 years in good health.

This chain joins TRBV7-9 and TRBJ2-5; the D is unclear. The V and J ends lost 5 bases and 5 bases respectively, with 6 bases between them. CDR1 is SEHNR and CDR2 is FQNEAQ in the germline V gene (reference sequence). The CDR3 sequence is 11 residues long. DNA for the CDR3: TGTGCCAGCAGCGCTCAGGAGACCCAGTACTTC. This translates into CASSAQETQYF. The complete variable domain, with remaining parts taken from reference TRBV7-9 and TRBJ2-5, reads DTGVSQNPRHKITKRGQNVTFRCDPISEHNRLYWYRQTLGQGPEFLTYFQNEAQLEKSRLLSDRFSAERPKGSFSTLEIQRTEQGDSAMYLCASSAQETQYFGPGTRLLVL.

This clone appeared a few times. This sequence joins TRBV30 and TRBJ1-2; unclear D gene. The CDR3 loop spans 14 amino acids. CDR1 is GTSNPN, CDR2 SVGIG, per germline (reference sequence). Trimming removed 5 bases at V and 1 base at J, with 14 bases between. CDR3 amino acids: CAWGQAAVNYGYTF. For the CDR3, the DNA is TGTGCCTGGGGCCAGGCAGCAGTTAACTATGGCTACACCTTC.

The chain employs TRBV6-5 and TRBJ1-2; D not certain. This CDR3 has 14 residues. The V and J ends lost 4 bases and 1 base respectively, with 10 bases between them. CDR1 is MNHEY, CDR2 SVGAGI, per germline. The CDR3 sequence: CASSSTLSNYGYTF. The CDR3 DNA reads as TGTGCCAGCAGTTCGACACTGAGTAACTATGGCTACACCTTC.

V and J are TRBV4-1 and TRBJ2-3; no reliable D call. Trimming pared 6 bases from V and 1 base from J, leaving 17 bases between. This CDR3 is built from 16 residues. CDR1 MGHRA and CDR2 YSYEKL come from the germline V gene. The chain's CDR3 is CASSIGRTPGTDTQYF. The CDR3 DNA follows: TGCGCCAGCAGTATCGGGCGGACCCCGGGCACAGATACGCAGTATTTT.

V is TRBV6-5 and J is TRBJ1-5; tentatively, D is TRBD1 (6 bases). In germline, CDR1 is MNHEY, CDR2 SVGAGI. V gave up 6 bases and J gave up 1 base, with 13 bases separating them. The CDR3 contains 15 residues. The CDR3: CASRIDRTSNQPQHF. Here the CDR3 DNA reads TGTGCCAGCAGGATTGACAGGACGAGCAATCAGCCCCAGCATTTT.

The V call is TRBV5-4, the J call TRBJ2-2; the D gene is possibly TRBD2 (5 bases). The length of the CDR3 is 14 residues. Germline assignment: CDR1 SGHNT and CDR2 YYREEE (reference sequence). V lost 3 bases, J lost 7 bases, and 13 bases lay in between. Here the CDR3 reads CASSSRTESGELFF. The DNA of the CDR3 is TGTGCCAGCAGCTCGCGGACTGAAAGCGGGGAGCTGTTTTTT.

This clone was recorded only once. The chain uses TRBV11-2 and TRBJ2-1, with 14 bases fitting TRBD2. V gave up 5 bases and J gave up 9 bases; unmatched junction bases: 6. CDR3 size: 15 residues. Per the germline V gene, CDR1 is SGHAT and CDR2 is FQNNGV. Written as DNA, the CDR3 is TGTGCCAGCAGCGGGACTAGCGGGAGAGTGAGTGAGCAGTTCTTC. This codes for CASSGTSGRVSEQFF.

The V call is TRBV4-3, the J call TRBJ1-5; perhaps TRBD1 as D (5 bases). This CDR3 region has 14 residues. Germline CDR1 LGHNA, CDR2 YSLEER. Trimming removed 3 bases at V and 5 bases at J, with 11 bases between. The CDR3 region has the DNA TGCGCCAGCAGCCAGGGACTTTCTGATCAGCCCCAGCATTTT. It codes for CASSQGLSDQPQHF.

The chain employs TRBV7-2 and TRBJ2-1, with 8 bases fitting TRBD2. This CDR3 has 16 residues. V was clipped by 10 bases and J by 5 bases; unmatched bases: 16. Germline CDR1 reads SGHTA; CDR2 reads FQGNSA. The CDR3 region is CATRSPGGSYNNEQFF. In DNA, the CDR3 is TGTGCCACCAGATCCCCGGGAGGGTCGTATAACAATGAGCAGTTCTTC.

V is TRBV18 and J is TRBJ2-7, with TRBD1 matching over 8 bases. Germline values: CDR1 KGHSH, CDR2 LQKENI. The J segment lost 1 base and the V segment lost 5 bases, leaving 10 bases of the junction unmatched. The CDR3 is made up of 16 amino acids. The CDR3 protein is CASSSKDRVVSYEQYF. CDR3 nucleotide sequence: TGTGCCAGCTCATCAAAGGACAGGGTTGTTTCCTACGAGCAGTACTTC. The variable domain in full, with the rest retrieved from reference TRBV18 and TRBJ2-7, is NAGVMQNPRHLVRRRGQEARLRCSPMKGHSHVYWYRQLPEEGLKFMVYLQKENIIDESGMPKERFSAEFPKEGPSILRIQQVVRGDSAAYFCASSSKDRVVSYEQYFGPGTRLTVT.

This clone was observed a few times. An end of the junction differs from the germline gene, which may be a read error. The V call is TRBV6-5, the J call TRBJ1-2, with D possibly matching TRBD1 (5 bases). The CDR3 length is 12 residues. Germline loops: CDR1 MNHEY, CDR2 SVGAGI. The CDR3 reads CASSYSRGGYTF. The CDR3 DNA sequence: TGTGCCAGCAGCTACTCAAGGGGTGGCTACACCTTC.

Written as DNA, the CDR3 is TGTGCCAGCAGCTTGTTTGCGTTACAAGAAGCCCAGTACTTC. Its translation: CASSLFALQEAQYF. This chain uses TRBV5-6 with TRBJ2-5, with D unresolved. The CDR3 extends over 14 amino acids. Trimming removed 1 base at V and 9 bases at J, with 16 bases between. Germline V CDR1 and CDR2: SGHDT, YYEEEE.

Only a few counts were recorded for this clone. The CDR3 DNA is TGCGCCAGCAGCCCTGCCGGGACTAGACTTTCTAACAATGAGCAGTTCTTC. Protein product: CASSPAGTRLSNNEQFF. V usage is TRBV5-1 and J usage is TRBJ2-1; TRBD2 aligns across 8 bases. V lost 4 bases and J lost 5; bases outside the gene matches: 14. The CDR3 totals 17 residues. Looked up from germline, CDR1 is SGHRS and CDR2 is YFSETQ.

This sequence joins TRBV20-1 and TRBJ2-5; D unresolved. TRBJ2-7 explains the end of the DNA better; the J call may be wrong. Germline-derived CDR1 and CDR2 are DFQATT and SNEGSKA (reference sequence). The CDR3 consists of 11 residues. The CDR3 protein is CSARDWPEQYF. The CDR3, as DNA: TGCAGTGCTAGAGATTGGCCCGAGCAGTACTTC.

This clone was counted only a few times. This sequence joins TRBV7-2 and TRBJ1-5, with D possibly matching TRBD1 (6 bases). The germline V and J ends were trimmed by 0 bases and 7 bases, with 13 bases remaining between them. The CDR3 consists of 15 residues. The germline V gene encodes CDR1 SGHTA and CDR2 FQGNSA. Here the CDR3 DNA reads TGTGCCAGCAGCTTAGCGGGCGGGACACGGCAGCCCCAGCATTTT. It encodes CASSLAGGTRQPQHF.